The following is a TCR beta chain sequence with its context. The sample comes from a study of T cell changes during pregnancy in multiple sclerosis. V lost 4 bases and J lost 4, with 18 bases in between. The CDR3 runs to 15 residues. Per the germline V gene, CDR1 is SQVTM and CDR2 is ANQGSEA. Using immunoSEQ multiplex PCR, the repertoire was profiled, and TCRdb retains in-frame clones only, with some absent. The table lists approximately 30,000 clones, just over 90% of them singletons. Sequenced material: CD4+ T cells from peripheral blood mononuclear cells, taken after pregnancy. The origin of this receptor is a female donor with multiple sclerosis, enrolled in a pregnancy study. This sequence joins TRBV29-1 and TRBJ2-3; a weak D match, TRBD1 (6 bases). CDR3 loop: CSVGVRGRPADTQYF. CDR3 DNA sequence: TGCAGCGTTGGCGTCAGGGGAAGGCCTGCAGATACGCAGTATTTT.